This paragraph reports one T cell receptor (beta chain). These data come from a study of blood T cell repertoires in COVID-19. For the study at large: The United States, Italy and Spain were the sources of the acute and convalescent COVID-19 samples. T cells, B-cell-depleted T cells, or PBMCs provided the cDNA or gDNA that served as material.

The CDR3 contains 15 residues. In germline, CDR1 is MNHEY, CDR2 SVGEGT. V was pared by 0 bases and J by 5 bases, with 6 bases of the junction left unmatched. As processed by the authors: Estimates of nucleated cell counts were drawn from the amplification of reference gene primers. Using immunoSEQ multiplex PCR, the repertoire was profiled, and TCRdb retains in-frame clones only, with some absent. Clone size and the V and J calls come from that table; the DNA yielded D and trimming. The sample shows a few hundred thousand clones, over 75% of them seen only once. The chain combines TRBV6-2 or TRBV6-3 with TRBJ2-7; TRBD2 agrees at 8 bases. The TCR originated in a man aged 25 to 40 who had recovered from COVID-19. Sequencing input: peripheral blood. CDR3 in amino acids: CASSYSNGGDNEQYV. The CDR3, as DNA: TGTGCCAGCAGTTACTCGAACGGGGGGGACAACGAGCAGTACGTC.